What follows are 22 T cell receptor beta chains derived from one specimen sequenced in a study of neurological immune-mediated disorders. TCRdb used MiXCR to reprocess the 5' RACE reads, holding one entry per CDR3 protein. The table has tens of thousands of distinct CDR3 sequences, approximately 4% seen once. The sample comprised PBMCs. All receptors come from a woman in her fifties or sixties with multiple sclerosis.

The sample holds many counts of this clonotype. This chain links TRBV4-3 with TRBJ2-3; D may correspond to TRBD1 or TRBD2 (5 bases each). V was cut by 3 bases and J by 5 bases, with 15 bases left in between. Per germline, CDR1 LGHNA and CDR2 YSLEER. This CDR3 spans 15 amino acids. The CDR3 sequence: CASSHHRDAKDTQYF. The CDR3 coding sequence is TGCGCCAGCAGCCATCACCGGGACGCAAAAGATACGCAGTATTTT.

This clonotype has ten or more counts. The gene calls are TRBV12-3 or TRBV12-4 and TRBJ1-1; D perhaps matches TRBD1 (6 bases). The CDR3 is made up of 14 amino acids. Trimming removed 2 bases from V and 4 bases from J, with 11 bases in between. The CDR3 nucleotides read TGTGCCAGCAGTTTAAAGACAGGCGGCACTGAAGCTTTCTTT. Translation: CASSLKTGGTEAFF.

Many counts were recorded for this clonotype. This chain links TRBV5-1 with TRBJ1-1, with D unclear. CDR3 size: 11 residues. V lost 0 bases and J 6 bases, leaving 3 bases between the germline ends. In germline, CDR1 is SGHRS, CDR2 YFSETQ. The DNA of the CDR3 is TGCGCCAGCAGCTTGGGCGCTGAAGCTTTCTTT. Protein: CASSLGAEAFF.

The table lists this clonotype with many counts. This chain uses TRBV7-2 with TRBJ1-2, with D hard to call. Trimming left V 4 bases short and J 8 bases short, with 11 bases between. This CDR3 has 12 amino acids. The germline gives CDR1 SGHTA, CDR2 FQGNSA. The CDR3 sequence is CASSSSTRGYTF. CDR3 DNA sequence: TGTGCCAGCAGCTCATCGACAAGAGGCTACACCTTC.

Ten or more counts support this clonotype. V is TRBV7-6 and J is TRBJ2-3; D is ambiguous. Trimming pared 4 bases from V and 4 bases from J, leaving 12 bases between. CDR3 length: 14 residues. Germline CDR1 and CDR2: SGHVS and FNYEAQ. The CDR3 DNA is TGTGCCAGCAGCTCGGACCCTGGGGCAGATACGCAGTATTTT. Its translation is CASSSDPGADTQYF.

This clonotype was detected ten times or more. The chain has TRBV7-2 and TRBJ1-6; 8 nucleotides match TRBD1. Germline CDR1 and CDR2: SGHTA and FQGNSA. The length of the CDR3 is 15 residues. The trim removed 5 bases at V and 8 bases at J, leaving 8 bases unmatched. Here the CDR3 DNA reads TGTGCCAGCAGCAAATGGACAGGGAGGGATTCACCCCTCCACTTT. Translated, it gives CASSKWTGRDSPLHF.

This clonotype was seen at least ten times. V usage is TRBV2 and J usage is TRBJ1-2; D is possibly TRBD1 (5 bases). V was cut by 6 bases and J by 1 base, with 21 bases left in between. Germline loops: CDR1 SNHLY, CDR2 FYNNEI. This CDR3 comprises 17 residues. The CDR3 here is CASRRDGPPGDNYGYTF. The CDR3 DNA is TGTGCCAGCAGGAGGGACGGACCTCCAGGCGATAACTATGGCTACACCTTC.

This clonotype was seen repeatedly, ten times or more. The rearrangement links TRBV13 to TRBJ2-7; D may match TRBD1 or TRBD2 (5 bases each). The CDR3 totals 16 residues. From germline, CDR1 is PRHDT and CDR2 FYEKMQ (reference sequence). The germline V and J ends were trimmed by 0 bases and 3 bases, with 15 bases remaining between them. The CDR3 sequence: CASSLGPGTLNYEQYF. In DNA form, the CDR3 reads TGTGCCAGCAGCTTAGGGCCTGGGACCTTAAACTACGAGCAGTACTTC.

Many counts were recorded for this clonotype. The chain couples TRBV6-5 to TRBJ2-3; TRBD2 agrees at 8 bases. Germline lookup yields CDR1 MNHEY and CDR2 SVGAGI. The junction had 1 base not matched to a gene; V was cut back by 2 bases and J by 3 bases. CDR3 size: 14 residues. CDR3 residues: CASSYGTRTDTQYF. CDR3 sequence (DNA): TGTGCCAGCAGTTACGGGACTAGGACAGATACGCAGTATTTT.

This clonotype was seen many times. The gene calls are TRBV5-1 and TRBJ2-5, with 7 bases identical to TRBD2. CDR1 and CDR2 (germline): SGHRS, YFSETQ. After removal of 4 bases from V and 5 bases from J, the junction contained 5 bases not matched to a gene. The CDR3 is made up of 13 amino acids. The CDR3 sequence is CASSARGTETQYF. The CDR3 region has the DNA TGCGCCAGCAGCGCGCGGGGGACTGAGACCCAGTACTTC. The full variable domain, its missing parts supplied by reference TRBV5-1 and TRBJ2-5, is KAGVTQTPRYLIKTRGQQVTLSCSPISGHRSVSWYQQTPGQGLQFLFEYFSETQRNKGNFPGRFSGRQFSNSRSEMNVSTLELGDSALYLCASSARGTETQYFGPGTRLLVL.

This clonotype came up many times. V usage is TRBV12-3 or TRBV12-4 and J usage is TRBJ2-7; D may correspond to TRBD1 or TRBD2 (5 bases each). The V gene lost 5 bases and the J gene lost 3 bases, with 29 bases spanning the gap. CDR3 length equals 19 residues. As DNA, the CDR3 is TGTGCCAGCAGTCCCGAGAGGAGGAACACGTGGGGGAGAGTCTACGAGCAGTACTTC. Translating gives CASSPERRNTWGRVYEQYF.

This clonotype was found many times. This chain joins TRBV3-1 and TRBJ1-6; weak D call: TRBD1 (5 bases). CDR1 and CDR2 from the germline V gene are LGHDT and YNNKEL (reference sequence). The CDR3 sequence is 15 residues long. The V end lost 1 base, the J end lost 7 bases, and 11 bases lay between the germline ends. CDR3 protein: CASSQGAGINSPLHF. The DNA for the CDR3 is TGTGCCAGCAGCCAAGGGGCAGGGATAAATTCACCCCTCCACTTT.

This clonotype was counted only a few times. The chain uses TRBV5-1 and TRBJ1-6, with TRBD1 identical over 8 bases. This CDR3 has 14 amino acids. CDR1 and CDR2 (germline): SGHRS, YFSETQ. V trimming: 4 bases; J trimming: 5 bases; junction bases outside the gene matches: 2. The CDR3 bases are TGCGCCAGCAGCCGGACAGGGAATAATTCACCCCTCCACTTT. Translation: CASSRTGNNSPLHF.

This clonotype showed up many times. The CDR3 DNA reads TGCGCCAGCAGCTTGGACGGAGGGAGTAATCAGCCCCAGCATTTT. Its translation: CASSLDGGSNQPQHF. The chain has TRBV5-1 and TRBJ1-5; D gene ambiguous. This CDR3 is 15 amino acids long. V gave up 0 bases and J gave up 4 bases, with 11 bases separating them. The V gene's germline CDR1 is SGHRS and CDR2 YFSETQ.

At least ten counts were recorded for this clonotype. The chain has TRBV5-5 and TRBJ2-7, with D tentatively TRBD1 or TRBD2 (6 bases each). The V end lost 2 bases, the J end lost 3 bases, and 9 bases lay between the germline ends. Germline CDR1 reads SGHKS; CDR2 reads YYEKEE (reference sequence). The CDR3 has 13 residues. DNA for the CDR3: TGTGCCAGCAGCTTCGGGGGCCTCTACGAGCAGTACTTC. Protein product: CASSFGGLYEQYF.

This clonotype was recorded at least ten times. The chain joins TRBV7-2 to TRBJ2-7, with D perhaps TRBD2 (5 bases). Trimming took off 5 bases at V and 3 bases at J, with 14 bases between the two ends. The germline V gene encodes CDR1 SGHTA and CDR2 FQGNSA. This CDR3 contains 14 residues. CDR3 nucleotide sequence: TGTGCCAGCAGCCCGATAGCGCTAGTCTACGAGCAGTACTTC. This translates into CASSPIALVYEQYF.

This clonotype has at least ten counts. The chain links TRBV2 to TRBJ1-1; D remains unclear. V was shortened by 6 bases and J by 7 bases, with 12 bases between the two germline ends. Germline CDR1 is SNHLY and CDR2 is FYNNEI. CDR3 size: 12 residues. CDR3 sequence (DNA): TGTGCCAGCAGCAATGGACGGGGTGAAGCTTTCTTT. The encoded protein is CASSNGRGEAFF.

This clonotype was recorded many times. The chain employs TRBV15 and TRBJ2-5; D is undetermined. The germline CDR1 and CDR2 sequences are LNHNV and YYDKDF (reference sequence). The CDR3 totals 15 residues. V was shortened by 0 bases and J by 6 bases, with 14 bases between the two germline ends. The CDR3 coding sequence is TGTGCCACCAGCAGAGAAAGTGGCGGTCTCAAGACCCAGTACTTC. It is translated as CATSRESGGLKTQYF.

There are many counts of this clonotype. The gene calls are TRBV9 and TRBJ1-4; no reliable D call. V was trimmed by 0 bases and J by 5 bases, leaving 8 bases between them. In germline, CDR1 is SGDLS, CDR2 YYNGEE. The CDR3 has 14 residues. DNA of the CDR3: TGTGCCAGCAGCGTAGGAGGGAGGAATGAAAAACTGTTTTTT. This codes for CASSVGGRNEKLFF.

This clonotype was seen at least ten times. The CDR3 here is CSARGEWDSYGYTF. The CDR3 DNA is TGCAGTGCTAGGGGGGAATGGGACAGCTATGGCTACACCTTC. The chain links TRBV20-1 to TRBJ1-2; 7 nucleotides line up with TRBD1. CDR3 length: 14 amino acids. With V trimmed by 3 bases and J by 4 bases, 8 bases remained unmatched. Germline V CDR1 and CDR2: DFQATT, SNEGSKA (reference sequence).

This clonotype showed up many times. One junction end does not reproduce the germline sequence, and a read error may be involved. This sequence joins TRBV5-6 and TRBJ1-6; D perhaps matches TRBD1 (6 bases). This CDR3 has 11 amino acids. Germline CDR1 SGHDT, CDR2 YYEEEE. The CDR3 reads CASSLGGTSRF. The CDR3 bases are TGTGCCAGCAGCTTGGGTGGGACATCGCGGTTT.

This clonotype has ten or more counts. V and J are TRBV5-6 and TRBJ1-6; a possible D gene is TRBD1 (5 bases). The germline V gene encodes CDR1 SGHDT and CDR2 YYEEEE. Trimming removed 4 bases at V and 0 bases at J, with 20 bases between. This CDR3 has 19 amino acids. This CDR3 reads CASSLLRDFPYSYNSPLHF. The CDR3 region has the DNA TGTGCCAGCAGCCTACTCCGGGACTTTCCCTACTCCTATAATTCACCCCTCCACTTT.